These 8 T cell receptor beta chains came from one sample sequenced in a study of molecular identifiers for immune sequencing clone quantification. TCRdb redid the calling of the PCR reads with MiXCR, one entry per CDR3 protein. The sample lists approximately 550,000 distinct CDR3 sequences; about 25% were seen once. Sample: naive CD8+ T cells from blood, with Jurkat cell RNA spiked in. Subset indicated: FACS-sorted CD8+CD4-CCR7+CD45RA+ naive T cells. The receptors shown here come from a human donor in good health. Some libraries in this study had Jurkat cell RNA spiked in.

Points on this clonotype: This may arise from a read error, as a much more abundant clone is one base away. The gene calls are TRBV20-1 and TRBJ2-1, with 13 bases that match TRBD2. Losses at the gene ends were 5 bases for V and 9 bases for J; bases not matched to a gene: 10. Germline values: CDR1 DFQATT, CDR2 SNEGSKA (reference sequence). CDR3 length equals 15 residues. In nucleotides, the CDR3 is TGCAGTGCTGACAGACTAGCGGGAGGAGGCAGTGAGCAGTTCTTC. Residues: CSADRLAGGGSEQFF.

This clonotype was observed a few times. The J gene is TRBJ2-3, the V gene TRBV7-3, with a tentative D call TRBD2 (6 bases). The germline V gene encodes CDR1 SGHTA and CDR2 FQGTGA. The CDR3 extends over 15 amino acids. Trimming removed 1 base at V and 0 bases at J, with 8 bases between. CDR3 amino acids: CASSLISGSTDTQYF. The CDR3 region has the DNA TGTGCCAGCAGCTTAATTAGCGGCAGCACAGATACGCAGTATTTT. Supplemented by reference TRBV7-3 and TRBJ2-3, the full variable domain reads GAGVSQTPSNKVTEKGKYVELRCDPISGHTALYWYRQSLGQGPEFLIYFQGTGAADDSGLPNDRFFAVRPEGSVSTLKIQRTERGDSAVYLCASSLISGSTDTQYFGPGTRLTVL.

V gene TRBV5-1 combines with J gene TRBJ2-7; a possible D gene is TRBD2 (6 bases). In germline, CDR1 is SGHRS, CDR2 YFSETQ. The CDR3 contains 14 residues. The V gene lost 3 bases and the J gene lost 2 bases, with 12 bases spanning the gap. CDR3 bases: TGCGCCAGCAGCTGGGGGGACCATACCTACGAGCAGTACTTC. Translated, it gives CASSWGDHTYEQYF.

This clonotype was seen a handful of times. V usage is TRBV4-1 and J usage is TRBJ1-6, with TRBD1 as a possible D gene (6 bases). V was shortened by 2 bases and J by 5 bases, with 13 bases between the two germline ends. CDR3 length equals 16 residues. Germline V gene data show CDR1 as MGHRA and CDR2 as YSYEKL. CDR3 sequence (DNA): TGCGCCAGCAGCCAAAGAAGGACAGATGATAATTCACCCCTCCACTTT. Translated, it gives CASSQRRTDDNSPLHF.

Comment on this clonotype: It may be a read error: a sequence one base away is much more abundant. The rearrangement joins TRBV30 to TRBJ2-7; no definite D call. The CDR3 spans 12 residues. The germline V gene encodes CDR1 GTSNPN and CDR2 SVGIG (reference sequence). CDR3: CAWSGARSTQDF. The CDR3 nucleotides read TGTGCCTGGAGTGGTGCCAGATCAACGCAGGATTTT.

In this sample, this clonotype turned up a few times. Here the CDR3 DNA reads TGTGCCAGCAGCTTGGGAACAGTCCACTACGAGCAGTACTTC. Encoded protein: CASSLGTVHYEQYF. The chain is built from TRBV5-5 and TRBJ2-7; no firm D call. Germline V gene sequence: CDR1 SGHKS, CDR2 YYEKEE (reference sequence). The CDR3 totals 14 residues. The V gene lost 0 bases and the J gene lost 3 bases, with 10 bases spanning the gap.

The chain joins TRBV7-9 to TRBJ2-3, with 8 bases aligning to TRBD2. V was pared by 5 bases and J by 3 bases, with 13 bases of the junction left unmatched. There are 17 residues in the CDR3. The germline gives CDR1 SEHNR, CDR2 FQNEAQ (reference sequence). The CDR3: CASSDPPRGGYTDTQYF. CDR3 DNA: TGTGCCAGCAGCGACCCTCCCCGGGGGGGCTATACAGATACGCAGTATTTT.

This clonotype was counted many times. This chain uses TRBV7-9 with TRBJ2-3, with TRBD2 matching 9 bases. Unmatched junction bases numbered 7, after V lost 6 bases and J lost 6 bases. Germline CDR1 SEHNR, CDR2 FQNEAQ (reference sequence). The CDR3 is 14 amino acids. The CDR3 DNA follows: TGTGCCAGCAGTTTCGCGGGGGGGGGTGATACGCAGTATTTT. This sequence encodes CASSFAGGGDTQYF. The variable domain in full, completed from reference TRBV7-9 and TRBJ2-3, reads DTGVSQNPRHKITKRGQNVTFRCDPISEHNRLYWYRQTLGQGPEFLTYFQNEAQLEKSRLLSDRFSAERPKGSFSTLEIQRTEQGDSAMYLCASSFAGGGDTQYFGPGTRLTVL.